Following are 5 T cell receptor beta chains from one sample sequenced in a study of blood T cell repertoires in COVID-19. Libraries were prepared by immunoSEQ multiplex PCR; TCRdb keeps only in-frame clonotypes and omits some of them. The sample carries about 46,000 clones, about 88% recorded once. Sequencing used PBMCs or T cells enriched from blood (not recorded which). The receptors were gathered from a woman aged 50 to 65 who had recovered from COVID-19.

The V and J genes are TRBV28 and TRBJ2-2, with 7 bases matching TRBD1. The CDR3 extends over 15 amino acids. CDR1 MDHEN and CDR2 SYDVKM come from the germline V gene. The ends lost 6 bases at V and 0 bases at J; junction bases unmatched: 4. CDR3 loop: CASRPGTANTGELFF. The CDR3 coding sequence is TGTGCCAGCAGGCCTGGGACAGCGAACACCGGGGAGCTGTTTTTT.

CDR3 protein: CASSPEVPGDNSPLHF. The CDR3 region has the DNA TGTGCCAGCTCACCAGAGGTTCCCGGGGATAATTCACCCCTCCACTTT. The V and J genes are TRBV18 and TRBJ1-6; D ambiguous. Looked up from germline, CDR1 is KGHSH and CDR2 is LQKENI. The V and J ends lost 2 bases and 5 bases respectively, with 13 bases between them. CDR3 length: 16 amino acids.

In nucleotides, the CDR3 is TGTGCCAGCAGTTACTCAGACAGTTACTACGAGCAGTACTTC. It codes for CASSYSDSYYEQYF. The chain employs TRBV6-2 or TRBV6-3 and TRBJ2-7, with D possibly being TRBD1 (5 bases). V lost 0 bases, J lost 3 bases, and 9 bases lay in between. Germline V gives CDR1 MNHEY, CDR2 SVGEGT. The CDR3 extends over 14 amino acids.

For the CDR3, the DNA is TGTGCCAGCAGTTTACAGGGGGCCAAAAACATTCAGTACTTC. The encoded protein is CASSLQGAKNIQYF. The J gene is TRBJ2-4, the V gene TRBV28, with a weak D call TRBD1 (6 bases). The germline gives CDR1 MDHEN, CDR2 SYDVKM. The CDR3 consists of 14 residues. Between the trimmed V and J ends, which lost 2 bases and 1 base, there was a span of 6 bases. The full variable domain, its missing parts supplied by reference TRBV28 and TRBJ2-4, is DVKVTQSSRYLVKRTGEKVFLECVQDMDHENMFWYRQDPGLGLRLIYFSYDVKMKEKGDIPEGYSVSREKKERFSLILESASTNQTSMYLCASSLQGAKNIQYFGAGTRLSVL.

The gene calls are TRBV14 and TRBJ2-3, with D hard to call. V was cut by 4 bases and J by 4 bases, with 18 bases left in between. Germline-derived CDR1 and CDR2 are SGHDN and FVKESK. The CDR3 runs to 16 residues. DNA of the CDR3: TGTGCCAGCAGCCGATTTGGCCCTCCCGAGGCAGATACGCAGTATTTT. Its translation: CASSRFGPPEADTQYF.